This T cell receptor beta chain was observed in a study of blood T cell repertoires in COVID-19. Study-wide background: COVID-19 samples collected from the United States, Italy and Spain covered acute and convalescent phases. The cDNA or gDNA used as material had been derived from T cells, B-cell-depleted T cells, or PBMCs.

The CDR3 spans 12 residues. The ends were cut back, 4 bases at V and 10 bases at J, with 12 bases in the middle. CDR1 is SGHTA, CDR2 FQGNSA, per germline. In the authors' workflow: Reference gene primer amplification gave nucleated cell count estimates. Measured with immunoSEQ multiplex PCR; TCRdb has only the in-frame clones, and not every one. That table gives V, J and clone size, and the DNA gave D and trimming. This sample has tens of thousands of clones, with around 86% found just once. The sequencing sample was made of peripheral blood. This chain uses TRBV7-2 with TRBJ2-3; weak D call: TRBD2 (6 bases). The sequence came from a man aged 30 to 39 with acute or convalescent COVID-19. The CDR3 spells CASSSGEFPQYF. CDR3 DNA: TGTGCCAGCAGCTCGGGAGAATTCCCGCAGTATTTT.